This T cell receptor (beta chain) was profiled in a study of siplizumab effects on memory and regulatory T cells. General study points: Researchers could not give a naive or memory phenotype to roughly 75-96% of proliferating CD4+ or CD8+ clones. Naive T cells were seemingly more diverse than memory cells, and major contributions to the alloresponse seemed to be made by them. Just a small share of alloreactive clones was traced back to unstimulated subsets.

Sequenced by immunoSEQ multiplex PCR; TCRdb stores in-frame clones only, minus some. The sample yields roughly 100,000 clones, about nine tenths seen once. Concerning this clone: Its antigen remains unknown.

With 3 bases removed from V and 0 bases from J, the gap between germline ends came to 11 bases. The CDR3 is 16 amino acids. The germline V gene encodes CDR1 LNHNV and CDR2 YYDKDF (reference sequence). The clonotype originates from a human donor in good health. The sample comprised non-Treg CD4+ T cells sorted from blood. This chain links TRBV15 with TRBJ1-4; D is undetermined. The CDR3 coding sequence is TGTGCCACCAGCAGGGGGATTTCTGCAACTAATGAAAAACTGTTTTTT. Protein product: CATSRGISATNEKLFF.